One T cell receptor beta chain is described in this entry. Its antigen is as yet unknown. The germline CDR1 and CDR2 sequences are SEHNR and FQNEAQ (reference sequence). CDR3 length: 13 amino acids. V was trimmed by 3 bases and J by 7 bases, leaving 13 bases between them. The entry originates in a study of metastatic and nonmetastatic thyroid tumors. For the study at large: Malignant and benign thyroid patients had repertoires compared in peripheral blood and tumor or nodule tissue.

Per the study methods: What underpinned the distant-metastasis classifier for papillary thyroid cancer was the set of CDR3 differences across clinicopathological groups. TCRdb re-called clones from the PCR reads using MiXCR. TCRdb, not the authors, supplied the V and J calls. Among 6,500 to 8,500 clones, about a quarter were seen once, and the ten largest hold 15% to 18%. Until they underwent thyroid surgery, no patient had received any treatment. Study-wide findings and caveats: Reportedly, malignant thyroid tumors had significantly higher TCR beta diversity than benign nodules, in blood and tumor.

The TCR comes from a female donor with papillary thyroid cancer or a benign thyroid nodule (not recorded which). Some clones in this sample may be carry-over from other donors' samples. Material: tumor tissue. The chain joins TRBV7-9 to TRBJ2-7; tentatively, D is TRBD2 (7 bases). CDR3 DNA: TGTGCCAGCAGCTTTCGGGGGGCGGGTGAGCAGTACTTC. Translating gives CASSFRGAGEQYF.